This T cell receptor (beta chain) is from a study of cytomegalovirus exposure and HLA in healthy donors. Trimming at V came to 7 bases and at J to 5 bases, leaving 4 bases not matched to a gene. CDR3 size: 13 residues. CDR1 is MNHNS and CDR2 is SASEGT in the germline V gene. Findings and limits, study-wide: In a later analysis, an Asian-associated ancestry cluster reportedly showed fewer N-insertions than the approximately 610-donor mean. TCR beta V- and J-gene trimming, according to a later analysis, was linked to a missense DCLRE1C variant. It was 150 or so TCR beta chains that were listed as cytomegalovirus-associated. Later analysis showed most CMV-associated TCR beta chains appearing HLA-restricted.

With regard to this clone: What it binds is not known.

The PCR employed 60 Vbeta primers together with 13 Jbeta primers. The method was immunoSEQ multiplex PCR; TCRdb's version includes in-frame clones alone and lacks a portion of them. Recorded here are tens of thousands of clones; the top ten clones represent approximately 1.6%. This chain connects TRBV6-1 to TRBJ2-3; 9 bases are a match to TRBD1. This sequence originates from a woman in her 30s in good health and CMV-seronegative. Material for sequencing was PBMCs. CDR3 region: CASIHRGQDTQYF. The DNA of the CDR3 is TGTGCCAGCATCCACAGGGGGCAAGATACGCAGTATTTT.